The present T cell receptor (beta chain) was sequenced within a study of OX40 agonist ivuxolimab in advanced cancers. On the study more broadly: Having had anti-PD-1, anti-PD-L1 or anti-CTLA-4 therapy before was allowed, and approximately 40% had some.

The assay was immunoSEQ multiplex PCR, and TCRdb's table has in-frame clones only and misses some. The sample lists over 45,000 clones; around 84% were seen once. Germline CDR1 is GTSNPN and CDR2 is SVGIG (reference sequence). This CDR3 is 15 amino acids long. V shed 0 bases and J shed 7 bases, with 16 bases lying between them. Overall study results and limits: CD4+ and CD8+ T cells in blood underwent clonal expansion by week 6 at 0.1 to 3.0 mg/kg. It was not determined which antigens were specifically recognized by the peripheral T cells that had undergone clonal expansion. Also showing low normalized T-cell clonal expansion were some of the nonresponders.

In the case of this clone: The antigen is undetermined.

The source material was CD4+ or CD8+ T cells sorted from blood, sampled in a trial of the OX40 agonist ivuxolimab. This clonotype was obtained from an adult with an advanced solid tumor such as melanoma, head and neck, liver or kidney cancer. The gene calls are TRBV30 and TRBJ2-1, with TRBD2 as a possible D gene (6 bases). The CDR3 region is CAWSVKNGRRNEQFF. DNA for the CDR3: TGTGCCTGGAGTGTAAAAAACGGGAGAAGAAATGAGCAGTTCTTC.